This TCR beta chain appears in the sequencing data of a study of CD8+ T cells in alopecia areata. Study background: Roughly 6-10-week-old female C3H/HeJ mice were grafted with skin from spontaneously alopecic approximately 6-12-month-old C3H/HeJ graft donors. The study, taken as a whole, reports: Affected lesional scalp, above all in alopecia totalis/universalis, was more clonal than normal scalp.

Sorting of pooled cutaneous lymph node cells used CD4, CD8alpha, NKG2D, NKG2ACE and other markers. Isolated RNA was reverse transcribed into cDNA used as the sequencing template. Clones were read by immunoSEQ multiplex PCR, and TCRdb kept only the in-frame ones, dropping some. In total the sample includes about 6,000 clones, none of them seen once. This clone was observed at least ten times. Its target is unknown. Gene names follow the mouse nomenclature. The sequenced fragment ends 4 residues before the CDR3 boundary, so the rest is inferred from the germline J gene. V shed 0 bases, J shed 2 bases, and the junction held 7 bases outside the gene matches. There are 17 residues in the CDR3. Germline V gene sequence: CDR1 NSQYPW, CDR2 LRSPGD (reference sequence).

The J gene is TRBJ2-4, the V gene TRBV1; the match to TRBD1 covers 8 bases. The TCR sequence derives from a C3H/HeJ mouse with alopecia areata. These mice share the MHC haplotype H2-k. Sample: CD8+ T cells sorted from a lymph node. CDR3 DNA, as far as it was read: TGCACCTGCAGTGCAGATGGACAGGGAGGTACTCAAAAC. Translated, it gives CTCSADGQGGTQN. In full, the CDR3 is CTCSADGQGGTQNTLYF.